The next 4 T cell receptor beta chains were all read from a single sample in a study of CD8 T cells in ankylosing spondylitis. Study-wide findings and caveats: Made up of under ten highly homologous variants, a TCR beta motif appeared characteristic of ankylosing spondylitis blood.

No antigen has been assigned to these receptors. TCRdb processed the 5' RACE reads anew with MiXCR; each CDR3 protein has one entry. The repertoire holds approximately 500,000 distinct CDR3 sequences, with approximately 11% as singletons. Sample: blood, either unsorted or a sorted T cell fraction (not recorded which). The receptors were gathered from a male donor with ankylosing spondylitis.

This clonotype turned up a few times. The chain recombines TRBV30 with TRBJ2-7; TRBD1 aligns across 10 bases. CDR1 and CDR2 from the germline V gene are GTSNPN and SVGIG (reference sequence). This CDR3 is 14 amino acids long. Unmatched junction bases numbered 0, after V lost 1 base and J lost 0 bases. DNA for the CDR3: TGTGCCTGGAGTGGGACAGGGGGCTCCTACGAGCAGTACTTC. The encoded protein is CAWSGTGGSYEQYF.

This clonotype occurred a few times. The V call is TRBV3-1, the J call TRBJ2-7; the D is unclear. Germline V gene lookup returns CDR1 LGHDT and CDR2 YNNKEL (reference sequence). The CDR3 contains 11 residues. Trimming stripped 7 bases from V and 11 bases from J, with 15 bases between. CDR3 nucleotide sequence: TGTGCCAGCACGGCGGATATCTGGAAGTACTTC. It codes for CASTADIWKYF.

This clonotype was picked up a small number of times. This CDR3 is CSARLAGVHEQYV. CDR3 DNA sequence: TGCAGTGCACGACTAGCGGGAGTTCACGAGCAGTACGTC. This chain links TRBV20-1 with TRBJ2-7; 12 bases line up with TRBD2. The CDR3 consists of 13 residues. The germline V gene has CDR1 DFQATT and CDR2 SNEGSKA (reference sequence). The ends lost 6 bases at V and 5 bases at J; junction bases unmatched: 5.

This clonotype was seen many times. J is TRBJ2-3 and V is TRBV5-1; TRBD2 matches at 13 bases. V was clipped by 6 bases and J by 9 bases; unmatched bases: 10. Looked up from germline, CDR1 is SGHRS and CDR2 is YFSETQ. This CDR3 contains 15 residues. CDR3 in DNA: TGCGCCAGCACCGAGACTAGCGGGAGGAGGAGCACGCAGTATTTT. Translated, it gives CASTETSGRRSTQYF.